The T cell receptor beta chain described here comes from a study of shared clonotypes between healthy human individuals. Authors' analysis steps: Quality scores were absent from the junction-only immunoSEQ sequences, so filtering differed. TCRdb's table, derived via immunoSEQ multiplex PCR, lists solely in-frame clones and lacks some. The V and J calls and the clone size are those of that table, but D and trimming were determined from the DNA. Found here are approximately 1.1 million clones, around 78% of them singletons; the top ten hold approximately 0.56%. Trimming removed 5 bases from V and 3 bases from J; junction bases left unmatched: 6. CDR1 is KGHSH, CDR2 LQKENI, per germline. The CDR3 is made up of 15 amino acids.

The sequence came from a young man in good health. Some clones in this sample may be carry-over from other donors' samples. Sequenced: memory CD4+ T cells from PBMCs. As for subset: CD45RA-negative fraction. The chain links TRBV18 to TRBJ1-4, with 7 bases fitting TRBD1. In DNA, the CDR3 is TGTGCCAGCTCATCGGACAGGTTGCCTAATGAAAAACTGTTTTTT. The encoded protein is CASSSDRLPNEKLFF.